This TCR beta chain was found in a study of somatic mutations in cytotoxic T cells in rheumatoid arthritis. Trimming removed 4 bases at V and 4 bases at J, with 14 bases between. CDR3 length equals 15 residues. Germline loops: CDR1 SGHDN, CDR2 FVKESK. Repertoires were generated with immunoSEQ multiplex PCR, while TCRdb's copy carries only in-frame clones and drops some. The table has some 20,000 clones, around 83% seen once. The TCR was taken from an adult with rheumatoid arthritis. Sequenced: CD8+ T cells sorted from blood. This chain links TRBV14 with TRBJ1-3; perhaps TRBD1 as D (6 bases). CDR3 amino acids: CASSPGTTSGNTIYF. CDR3 nucleotides: TGTGCCAGCAGCCCCGGGACAACATCAGGAAACACCATATATTTT.